Listed below are T cell receptor beta chains from one sample, sequenced in a study of vaccination and CD4 T cells after COVID-19. These receptors have no known antigen. TCRdb reprocessed the PCR reads via MiXCR and lists one record per CDR3 protein. The profile covers under 25,000 distinct CDR3 sequences, with approximately 40% appearing a single time and roughly an eighth taken by the ten largest. The specimen sequenced was cultured CD4+ T cells from blood. These TCRs come from a human donor with COVID-19. Both conserved end residues are part of each CDR3. The D gene is left open where the match is weak. A clone size is listed for some rows: how often the clone was seen (once, few, many), or a class if it is expanded.

cdr3_aa	cdr3_nt	j_call	clone_size	d_call	v_call
CASSLNSVGTGQYF	TGTGCCAGCAGCTTAAATTCGGTAGGGACAGGGCAATACTTC	TRBJ2-1	NA	TRBD1	TRBV7-3
CAISESASGRGYTF	TGTGCCATCAGTGAGTCGGCCTCCGGGCGTGGCTACACCTTC	TRBJ1-2	NA	NA	TRBV10-3
CASSLTSEGRTLHF	TGTGCCAGCAGTTTAACCTCCGAGGGCCGGACCCTCCACTTT	TRBJ1-6	medium-sized	NA	TRBV27
CSARDLSGGGLEKLFF	TGCAGTGCTAGAGACCTCTCGGGGGGCGGACTTGAAAAACTGTTTTTT	TRBJ1-4	few	NA	TRBV20-1
CASSPQAGGKYEQYF	TGTGCCAGCAGCCCCCAGGCGGGGGGAAAGTACGAGCAGTACTTC	TRBJ2-7	few	TRBD2	TRBV6-1
CASSLESGSTDTQYF	TGCGCCAGCAGCTTAGAGTCCGGAAGCACAGATACGCAGTATTTT	TRBJ2-3	NA	NA	TRBV11-3
CASSSQVGGAFF	TGTGCCAGCAGCTCACAGGTCGGGGGAGCTTTCTTT	TRBJ1-1	NA	NA	TRBV7-2
CASSSGVDEQFF	TGCGCCAGCAGTTCCGGGGTCGATGAGCAGTTCTTC	TRBJ2-1	NA	NA	TRBV5-1
CASSGWGGEKLFF	TGTGCCAGCAGCGGATGGGGTGGTGAAAAACTGTTTTTT	TRBJ1-4	NA	NA	TRBV6-2/TRBV6-3
CASSSFGEQYF	TGTGCCAGTAGTTCCTTCGGCGAGCAGTACTTC	TRBJ2-7	few	NA	TRBV19
CASSKGRQDQPQHF	TGTGCCAGCTCAAAGGGACGGCAGGATCAGCCCCAGCATTTT	TRBJ1-5	NA	NA	TRBV18
CAITPASGGKNTGELFF	TGTGCCATCACCCCGGCTAGCGGGGGAAAGAACACCGGGGAGCTGTTTTTT	TRBJ2-2	NA	TRBD2	TRBV10-3
CASSHLTGNQETQYF	TGCGCCAGCAGCCATCTAACAGGGAACCAAGAGACCCAGTACTTC	TRBJ2-5	NA	NA	TRBV4-3
CASPDAGTGGGLGTEAFF	TGTGCCTCACCAGATGCCGGGACAGGGGGCGGTCTTGGCACTGAAGCTTTCTTT	TRBJ1-1	few	TRBD1	TRBV28
CASSLEGGSYNEQFF	TGTGCCAGCAGCTTGGAGGGTGGTTCCTACAATGAGCAGTTCTTC	TRBJ2-1	NA	NA	TRBV5-4
CASSKTGAVGNTEAFF	TGTGCCAGCAGCAAGACGGGGGCCGTTGGGAACACTGAAGCTTTCTTT	TRBJ1-1	NA	NA	TRBV21-1
CVSSLARVNTGELFF	TGTGTCAGCAGCTTAGCCCGCGTGAACACCGGGGAGCTGTTTTTT	TRBJ2-2	NA	NA	TRBV7-2
CASSLSGQSFYEQYF	TGTGCCAGCAGCTTATCGGGGCAGAGTTTCTACGAGCAGTACTTC	TRBJ2-7	NA	NA	TRBV11-2
CASSYSTGGGNTIYF	TGTGCCAGCAGTTACTCGACAGGGGGGGGAAACACCATATATTTT	TRBJ1-3	NA	TRBD1	TRBV6-5
CASSEVGETQYF	TGTGCCAGCAGTGAAGTAGGAGAGACCCAGTACTTC	TRBJ2-5	NA	NA	TRBV6-1
CASSYRQTQETQYF	TGTGCCAGCAGCTACCGACAGACACAAGAGACCCAGTACTTC	TRBJ2-5	NA	NA	TRBV7-2
CASSLGGQDYGYTF	TGTGCCAGCAGCTTGGGGGGGCAGGACTATGGCTACACCTTC	TRBJ1-2	few	NA	TRBV5-4
CASSLAVTGYGYTF	TGCGCCAGCAGCTTGGCCGTTACAGGCTATGGCTACACCTTC	TRBJ1-2	once	NA	TRBV5-1
CASRLSGGAFDTQYF	TGTGCCAGCAGACTTAGCGGGGGGGCCTTTGATACGCAGTATTTT	TRBJ2-3	NA	TRBD2	TRBV12-3/TRBV12-4
CASSQGSQPQHF	TGTGCCAGCAGCCAAGGTAGTCAGCCCCAGCATTTT	TRBJ1-5	few	NA	TRBV7-2
CASGQDLMNTEAFF	TGTGCCAGCGGACAGGACCTCATGAACACTGAAGCTTTCTTT	TRBJ1-1	NA	TRBD1	TRBV6-1
CASSLRTVLHF	TGTGCCAGCAGCTTAAGGACGGTCCTCCACTTT	TRBJ1-6	NA	NA	TRBV7-2
CASSPAATKNQPQHF	TGTGCCAGCAGCCCCGCAGCGACGAAGAATCAGCCCCAGCATTTT	TRBJ1-5	few	NA	TRBV12-3/TRBV12-4
CSARDLGWNQPQHF	TGCAGTGCTAGAGATCTAGGGTGGAATCAGCCCCAGCATTTT	TRBJ1-5	NA	NA	TRBV20-1
CASRGLAGAYNEQFF	TGTGCCAGCAGGGGACTAGCGGGGGCCTACAATGAGCAGTTCTTC	TRBJ2-1	NA	TRBD2	TRBV2
CASSFGGADTDTQYF	TGTGCCAGCAGCTTCGGGGGGGCTGACACAGATACGCAGTATTTT	TRBJ2-3	NA	TRBD2	TRBV7-9
CASSESRPGSGGFSYEQYF	TGCGCCAGCAGTGAGTCTCGTCCTGGGAGCGGGGGTTTCTCCTACGAGCAGTACTTC	TRBJ2-7	NA	TRBD2	TRBV10-2
CASSPRTGTDTQYF	TGTGCCAGCAGCCCGAGGACAGGCACAGATACGCAGTATTTT	TRBJ2-3	NA	NA	TRBV7-2
CASSEAASATQPQHF	TGTGCCAGCAGTGAGGCAGCCTCGGCGACTCAGCCCCAGCATTTT	TRBJ1-5	few	NA	TRBV6-1
CGGAGSGANVLTF	TGTGGCGGTGCCGGATCTGGGGCCAACGTCCTGACTTTC	TRBJ2-6	NA	NA	TRBV7-9
CASSPLGAGDTQYF	TGTGCCAGTAGCCCCTTGGGGGCCGGGGATACGCAGTATTTT	TRBJ2-3	few	NA	TRBV19
CASSYTTGRNQPQHF	TGTGCCAGCAGTTACACGACAGGGCGCAATCAGCCCCAGCATTTT	TRBJ1-5	medium-sized	TRBD1	TRBV6-5
CASSLDTPFKSF	TGTGCCAGCAGCTTAGATACCCCCTTTAAATCTTTC	TRBJ1-2	NA	NA	TRBV7-2
CASMGPTLNSPLHF	TGTGCCTCGATGGGGCCAACATTAAATTCACCCCTCCACTTT	TRBJ1-6	few	NA	TRBV12-3/TRBV12-4
CASRAAGEFQPQHF	TGTGCCAGCAGAGCGGCAGGGGAGTTTCAGCCCCAGCATTTT	TRBJ1-5	NA	NA	TRBV6-1
CATSDSGAGNTIYF	TGTGCCACCAGTGATTCAGGGGCTGGAAACACCATATATTTT	TRBJ1-3	NA	NA	TRBV24-1
CSAPNDTPSGANVLTF	TGCAGTGCTCCTAATGACACCCCCTCTGGGGCCAACGTCCTGACTTTC	TRBJ2-6	NA	NA	TRBV20-1
CASSLAVRVPDTQYF	TGTGCCAGCAGCTTAGCAGTCAGGGTTCCAGATACGCAGTATTTT	TRBJ2-3	NA	NA	TRBV7-2
CASSLEQVAYEQYF	TGTGCCAGCTCACTTGAACAGGTAGCCTACGAGCAGTACTTC	TRBJ2-7	NA	NA	TRBV18
CASSLDQGLAKNTQYF	TGTGCCAGCAGCTTAGATCAAGGGTTAGCCAAAAACACTCAGTACTTC	TRBJ2-4	NA	NA	TRBV11-2
CASSFYDRGEGYTF	TGTGCCAGCAGCTTTTATGACAGGGGTGAGGGCTACACCTTC	TRBJ1-2	few	TRBD1	TRBV7-9
CASSGVGTKASYEQYF	TGTGCCAGCAGTGGGGTGGGGACAAAGGCCTCCTACGAGCAGTACTTC	TRBJ2-7	NA	NA	TRBV25-1
CASSSKFGNTIYF	TGTGCCAGCTCATCGAAATTCGGAAACACCATATATTTT	TRBJ1-3	NA	NA	TRBV18
CASSELGRGGSNYGYTF	TGTGCCAGCAGTGAACTGGGGCGGGGGGGTAGTAACTATGGCTACACCTTC	TRBJ1-2	once	NA	TRBV25-1
CASSTSTEYGYTF	TGTGCCAGCAGTACCTCGACGGAATATGGCTACACCTTC	TRBJ1-2	NA	NA	TRBV2
CSLQGNTDTQYF	TGCAGCCTGCAGGGAAACACAGATACGCAGTATTTT	TRBJ2-3	NA	NA	TRBV29-1
CSATMTVDSNQPQHF	TGCAGTGCTACTATGACGGTCGATAGCAATCAGCCCCAGCATTTT	TRBJ1-5	few	NA	TRBV20-1
CASREGLAGEQFF	TGTGCCAGCAGGGAAGGACTAGCGGGTGAGCAGTTCTTC	TRBJ2-1	NA	TRBD2	TRBV5-4
CASKERGAHYGSYNSPLHF	TGTGCCAGCAAAGAGAGAGGGGCTCATTATGGCTCCTATAATTCACCCCTCCACTTT	TRBJ1-6	few	NA	TRBV27
CASSLGQGIGETQYF	TGTGCCAGCAGCCTGGGACAGGGGATCGGAGAGACCCAGTACTTC	TRBJ2-5	NA	TRBD1	TRBV27
CASSERTGGWTEAFF	TGCGCCAGCAGCGAAAGGACAGGGGGTTGGACTGAAGCTTTCTTT	TRBJ1-1	NA	TRBD1	TRBV5-1
CASSYGGQGGNQPQHF	TGTGCCAGCAGTTACGGGGGACAGGGCGGCAATCAGCCCCAGCATTTT	TRBJ1-5	NA	TRBD1	TRBV6-5
CASSTGEGNYGYTF	TGTGCCAGCAGCACTGGCGAGGGAAACTATGGCTACACCTTC	TRBJ1-2	few	NA	TRBV6-1
CASSLLIRADEQFF	TGTGCCAGCAGTTTATTGATCCGTGCGGATGAGCAGTTCTTC	TRBJ2-1	NA	NA	TRBV12-3/TRBV12-4